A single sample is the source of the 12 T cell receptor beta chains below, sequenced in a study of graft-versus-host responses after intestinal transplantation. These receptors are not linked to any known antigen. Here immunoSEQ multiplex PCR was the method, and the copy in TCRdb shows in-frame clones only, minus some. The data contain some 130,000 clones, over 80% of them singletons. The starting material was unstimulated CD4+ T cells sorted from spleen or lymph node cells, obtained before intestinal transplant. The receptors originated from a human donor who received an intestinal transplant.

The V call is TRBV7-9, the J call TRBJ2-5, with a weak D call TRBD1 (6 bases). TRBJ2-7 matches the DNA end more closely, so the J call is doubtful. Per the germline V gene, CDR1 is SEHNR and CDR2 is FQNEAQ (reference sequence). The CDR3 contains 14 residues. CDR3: CASSFGQPSYEQYF. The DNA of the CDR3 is TGTGCCAGCAGCTTCGGACAGCCCTCCTACGAGCAGTACTTC.

This CDR3 is CASSLVGWSSGSQYNEQFF. The CDR3 region has the DNA TGTGCCAGCAGTTTAGTAGGTTGGTCTAGCGGTAGTCAATACAATGAGCAGTTCTTC. This chain connects TRBV28 to TRBJ2-1; 7 positions match TRBD2. The V segment lost 2 bases and the J segment 4 bases; nucleotides outside the gene matches: 17. The CDR3 consists of 19 residues. Looked up from germline, CDR1 is MDHEN and CDR2 is SYDVKM. The variable domain in full, completed from reference TRBV28 and TRBJ2-1, reads DVKVTQSSRYLVKRTGEKVFLECVQDMDHENMFWYRQDPGLGLRLIYFSYDVKMKEKGDIPEGYSVSREKKERFSLILESASTNQTSMYLCASSLVGWSSGSQYNEQFFGPGTRLTVL.

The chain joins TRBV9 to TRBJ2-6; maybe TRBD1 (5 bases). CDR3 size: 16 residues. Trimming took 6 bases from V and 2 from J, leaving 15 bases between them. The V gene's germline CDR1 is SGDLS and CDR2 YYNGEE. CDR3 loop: CASTLGPSAGANVLTF. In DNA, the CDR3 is TGTGCCAGCACCCTGGGGCCGTCTGCTGGGGCCAACGTCCTGACTTTC.

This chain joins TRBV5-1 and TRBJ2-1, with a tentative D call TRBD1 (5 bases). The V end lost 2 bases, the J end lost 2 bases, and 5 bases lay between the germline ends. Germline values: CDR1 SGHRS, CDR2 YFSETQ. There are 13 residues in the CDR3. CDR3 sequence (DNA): TGCGCCAGCAGCTTAGGGGCCTACAATGAGCAGTTCTTC. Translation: CASSLGAYNEQFF.

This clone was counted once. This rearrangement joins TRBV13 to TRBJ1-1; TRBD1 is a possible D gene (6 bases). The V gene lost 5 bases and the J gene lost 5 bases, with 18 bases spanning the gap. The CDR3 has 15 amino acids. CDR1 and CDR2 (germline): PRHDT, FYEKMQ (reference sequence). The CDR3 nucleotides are TGTGCCAGCAGCCCGCGAGGGGGGGCACCGACTGAAGCTTTCTTT. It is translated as CASSPRGGAPTEAFF.

For the CDR3, the DNA is TGTGCCAGCAGATGGCAGGGGCGGAGGAACTATGGCTACACCTTC. Translating gives CASRWQGRRNYGYTF. This chain connects TRBV5-6 to TRBJ1-2; TRBD1 might be the D (6 bases). This CDR3 has 15 amino acids. Germline CDR1 reads SGHDT; CDR2 reads YYEEEE. The V end lost 5 bases, the J end lost 2 bases, and 16 bases lay between the germline ends.

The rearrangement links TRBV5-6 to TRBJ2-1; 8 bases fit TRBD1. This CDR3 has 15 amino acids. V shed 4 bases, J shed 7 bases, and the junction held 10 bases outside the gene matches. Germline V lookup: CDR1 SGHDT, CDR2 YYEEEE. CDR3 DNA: TGTGCCAGCAGCGCCGGACAGGGTATGAGTAATGAGCAGTTCTTC. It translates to CASSAGQGMSNEQFF.

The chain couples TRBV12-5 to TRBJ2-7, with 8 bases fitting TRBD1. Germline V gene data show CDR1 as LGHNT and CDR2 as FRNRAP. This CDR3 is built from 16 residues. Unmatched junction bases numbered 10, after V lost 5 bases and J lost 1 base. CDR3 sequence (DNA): TGTGCTAGTGGTCTCAAACAGGGGGAAGGATCCTACGAGCAGTACTTC. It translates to CASGLKQGEGSYEQYF. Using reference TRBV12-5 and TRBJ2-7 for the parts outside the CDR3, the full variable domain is DARVTQTPRHKVTEMGQEVTMRCQPILGHNTVFWYRQTMMQGLELLAYFRNRAPLDDSGMPKDRFSAEMPDATLATLKIQPSEPRDSAVYFCASGLKQGEGSYEQYFGPGTRLTVT.

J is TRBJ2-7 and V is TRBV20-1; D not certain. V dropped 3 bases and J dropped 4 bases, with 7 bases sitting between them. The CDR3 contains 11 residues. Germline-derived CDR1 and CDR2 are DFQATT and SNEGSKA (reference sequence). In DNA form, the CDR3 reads TGCAGTGCTAGCTACCTATACGAGCAGTACTTC. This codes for CSASYLYEQYF.

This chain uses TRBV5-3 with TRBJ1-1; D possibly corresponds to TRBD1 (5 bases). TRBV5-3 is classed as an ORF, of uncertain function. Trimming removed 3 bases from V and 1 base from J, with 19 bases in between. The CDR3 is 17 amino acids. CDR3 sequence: CARSWGVALSGNTEAFF. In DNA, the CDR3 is TGTGCCAGAAGCTGGGGGGTGGCCCTCTCCGGGAACACTGAAGCTTTCTTT.

The CDR3 loop reads CASSWNPGLAVDTQYF. The CDR3 DNA is TGTGCCAGCAGCTGGAATCCGGGACTAGCGGTAGATACGCAGTATTTT. This chain links TRBV7-9 with TRBJ2-3; 11 bases are shared with TRBD2. The germline V gene encodes CDR1 SEHNR and CDR2 FQNEAQ (reference sequence). V lost 4 bases and J lost 5; bases outside the gene matches: 8. This CDR3 comprises 16 residues.

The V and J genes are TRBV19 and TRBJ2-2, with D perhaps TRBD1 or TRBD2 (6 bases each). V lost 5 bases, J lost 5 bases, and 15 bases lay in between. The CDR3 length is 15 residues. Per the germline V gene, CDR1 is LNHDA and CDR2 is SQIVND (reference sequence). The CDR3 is CASSFDRRGTGELFF. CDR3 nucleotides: TGTGCCAGTAGTTTCGACAGGAGGGGAACCGGGGAGCTGTTTTTT.